This T cell receptor beta chain appears in the sequencing data of a study of blood T cell repertoires in COVID-19 (dated by TCRdb to between 2020 and 2021). A note on the overall study: Collaborator samples came from the United States, Italy and Spain and covered acute and convalescent phases of COVID-19. The material from the prospective study consisted of cDNA or gDNA derived from T cells, B-cell-depleted T cells, or PBMCs. Subjects who had been exposed to COVID-19, were actively infected with it, or had recovered from it provided the deeply sampled blood TCRbeta repertoires that made up the dataset. The repertoires were made available in a free public database intended to serve as a resource for research on the immune response to SARS-CoV-2. Samples came from the ongoing ImmuneRACE study (first 160 participants) plus 1,254 subjects from 6 global collaborators. Nearly every sample came with metadata listing a de-identified subject ID, COVID-19 status, age in years and sex. Where available, HLA class I and class II types were obtained from metadata supplied by the sample provider rather than from assay-based typing. What the study reported, not specific to this receptor: The amount of clinical and demographic metadata varied by source and participant and was provided uncurated.

The immunoSEQ Assay, a bias-controlled multiplex PCR, was used to amplify TCRbeta CDR3 regions from genomic DNA. Under the source paper's analysis protocol: Nucleated cell counts per sample were estimated from amplification of reference gene primers within the assay. Sequence reads were collapsed and filtered to measure the absolute abundance of every unique TCRbeta CDR3 rearrangement. Productive Simpson clonality was computed per sample as the square root of Simpson's diversity index over productive rearrangements. Not all clones reach the TCRdb copy of this immuneACCESS table, which keeps in-frame sequences only. Checked studies attribute under half of the gap to unresolved V genes and leave the rest unexplained. V and J calls and clone size follow that table, whereas D and trimming were derived from the DNA. The sample includes about 120,000 clones, with 83% observed a single time. The ten largest clones take up around 2% of the sample.

Each collaborating institution followed its own protocols to collect whole blood in K2EDTA tubes. For TCRbeta analysis, collaborators shipped samples as frozen whole blood, isolated PBMCs, or DNA extracted from either of those sample types. CDR1 and CDR2 were assigned from the germline V gene as SQVTM and ANQGSEA. There are 11 amino acids in the CDR3, from cysteine to phenylalanine inclusive. Just CDR3 DNA is preserved here, 33 bases in frame from base 1. Clipping removes 6 bases from V and 6 bases from J, with 0 as the unmatched junction base count. For this clone: Its antigen is still unknown. No much larger clone is present one base from it, and per-base qualities are unavailable.

The chain is assembled from TRBV29-1 and TRBJ1-2; a stretch of 11 junction bases matches TRBD1. Material for sequencing was peripheral blood. The TCR sequence derives from a man younger than 40 with acute or convalescent COVID-19. The DNA reads as follows: TGCAGCGTGGGACAGGGGGATGGCTACACCTTC. It encodes CSVGQGDGYTF.